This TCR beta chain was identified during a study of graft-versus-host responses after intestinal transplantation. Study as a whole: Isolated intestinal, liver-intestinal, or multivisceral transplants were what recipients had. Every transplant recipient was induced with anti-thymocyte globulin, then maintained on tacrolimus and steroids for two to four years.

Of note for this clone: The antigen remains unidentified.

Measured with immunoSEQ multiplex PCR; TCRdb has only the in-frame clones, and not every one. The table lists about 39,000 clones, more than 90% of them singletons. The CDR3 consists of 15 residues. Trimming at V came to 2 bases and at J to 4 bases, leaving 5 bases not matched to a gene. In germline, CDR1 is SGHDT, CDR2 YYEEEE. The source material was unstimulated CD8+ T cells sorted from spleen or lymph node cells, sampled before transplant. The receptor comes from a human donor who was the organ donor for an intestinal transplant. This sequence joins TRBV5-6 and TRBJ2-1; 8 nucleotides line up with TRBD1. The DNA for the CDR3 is TGTGCCAGCAGCTTAGGACAGGGTGGATACAATGAGCAGTTCTTC. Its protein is CASSLGQGGYNEQFF.